These 25 T cell receptor beta chains were sequenced from one sample in a study of blood T cell repertoires in COVID-19. Here immunoSEQ multiplex PCR was the method, and the copy in TCRdb shows in-frame clones only, minus some. The data contain 150,000 to 200,000 clones, around 84% of them singletons. The material sequenced was peripheral blood. The source of these receptors is a woman in her 70s with COVID-19, enrolled during active disease.

This clone is a singleton in its sample. The rearrangement joins TRBV7-2 to TRBJ1-1; no definite D call. The V end lost 3 bases, the J end lost 1 base, and 9 bases lay between the germline ends. CDR3 length: 14 residues. Germline V gene sequence: CDR1 SGHTA, CDR2 FQGNSA. The DNA for the CDR3 is TGTGCCAGCAGCTTTACAACCCCGAACACTGAAGCTTTCTTT. Its translation: CASSFTTPNTEAFF.

The chain recombines TRBV12-5 with TRBJ2-1; 7 bases map to TRBD1. The CDR3 is 11 amino acids. Germline V gene sequence: CDR1 LGHNT, CDR2 FRNRAP. The junction had 0 bases not matched to a gene; V was cut back by 6 bases and J by 7 bases. The DNA for the CDR3 is TGTGCTAGTGGACAGGGGAATGAGCAGTTCTTC. It specifies CASGQGNEQFF.

This clone showed up just once. J is TRBJ1-1 and V is TRBV28, with 9 bases fitting TRBD1. CDR1 is MDHEN, CDR2 SYDVKM, per germline. CDR3 size: 14 residues. After removal of 6 bases from V and 5 bases from J, the junction contained 7 bases not matched to a gene. The CDR3 spells CASSSGQGRTEAFF. As DNA, the CDR3 is TGTGCCAGCAGCTCCGGACAGGGGAGAACTGAAGCTTTCTTT.

The gene calls are TRBV6-1 and TRBJ1-4; D uncertain. Trimming shortened V by 1 base and J by 9 bases, and 12 bases separated the two germline ends. CDR1 is MNHNS and CDR2 is SASEGT in the germline V gene. The CDR3 sequence is 14 residues long. CDR3 coding DNA: TGTGCCAGCAGTGAAGTGTGGGCTGAAAAAAAACTGTTTTTT. It is translated as CASSEVWAEKKLFF.

This clone has more than one count but fewer than ten. The chain uses TRBV5-1 and TRBJ2-3; 7 bases are a match to TRBD2. The CDR3 is made up of 15 amino acids. The J segment lost 3 bases and the V segment lost 0 bases, leaving 4 bases of the junction unmatched. The germline V gene encodes CDR1 SGHRS and CDR2 YFSETQ. The CDR3 bases are TGCGCCAGCAGCTTGGTCCGGGGGGTAACAGATACGCAGTATTTT. This sequence encodes CASSLVRGVTDTQYF.

The chain links TRBV4-1 to TRBJ2-3, with 7 positions matching TRBD1. Per germline, CDR1 MGHRA and CDR2 YSYEKL. This CDR3 comprises 15 residues. V trimming: 3 bases; J trimming: 2 bases; junction bases outside the gene matches: 5. In nucleotides, the CDR3 is TGCGCCAGCAGCCACCGGGACAGCACCACAGATACGCAGTATTTT. Its translation: CASSHRDSTTDTQYF.

This chain joins TRBV9 and TRBJ2-1, with D unresolved. Trimming pared 0 bases from V and 5 bases from J, leaving 9 bases between. There are 14 residues in the CDR3. Germline CDR1 and CDR2: SGDLS and YYNGEE. The CDR3, as DNA: TGTGCCAGCAGCGTAGGTACTCGCCACAATGAGCAGTTCTTC. Its translation is CASSVGTRHNEQFF. The whole variable domain, remainder taken from reference TRBV9 and TRBJ2-1, is DSGVTQTPKHLITATGQRVTLRCSPRSGDLSVYWYQQSLDQGLQFLIQYYNGEERAKGNILERFSAQQFPDLHSELNLSSLELGDSALYFCASSVGTRHNEQFFGPGTRLTVL.

The V gene is TRBV5-1, the J gene TRBJ1-1, with 7 bases lining up with TRBD1. The CDR3 is 14 residues long. Trimming took 7 bases from V and 3 from J; bases not matched to a gene: 9. The V gene's germline CDR1 is SGHRS and CDR2 YFSETQ. CDR3 bases: TGCGCCAGCGGGTTTTCGACAGGGTACACTGAAGCTTTCTTT. Amino acid sequence: CASGFSTGYTEAFF.

This rearrangement joins TRBV18 to TRBJ1-2; a weak D match, TRBD1 (6 bases). Trimming stripped 3 bases from V and 8 bases from J, with 13 bases between. The CDR3 is made up of 13 amino acids. Germline V gene sequence: CDR1 KGHSH, CDR2 LQKENI. CDR3 sequence: CASSPQNGGGYTF. The DNA for the CDR3 is TGTGCCAGCTCACCCCAGAATGGGGGCGGCTACACCTTC. Combining the CDR3 with reference TRBV18 and TRBJ1-2 gives the whole variable domain NAGVMQNPRHLVRRRGQEARLRCSPMKGHSHVYWYRQLPEEGLKFMVYLQKENIIDESGMPKERFSAEFPKEGPSILRIQQVVRGDSAAYFCASSPQNGGGYTFGSGTRLTVV.

This sequence joins TRBV6-5 and TRBJ1-2, with D possibly TRBD1 on 5 matching bases. Germline CDR1 MNHEY, CDR2 SVGAGI. The CDR3 loop spans 14 amino acids. V was pared by 7 bases and J by 2 bases, with 14 bases between. The CDR3 nucleotides are TGTGCCAGCAAATTCGGCGCAGGGAACTATGGCTACACCTTC. Protein: CASKFGAGNYGYTF.

J is TRBJ2-2 and V is TRBV16; D possibly corresponds to TRBD1 (6 bases). The CDR3 extends over 16 amino acids. Trimming took off 0 bases at V and 2 bases at J, with 10 bases between the two ends. Germline V gene data show CDR1 as KGHSY and CDR2 as FQNENV. The CDR3 spells CASSQSAGVNTGELFF. DNA of the CDR3: TGTGCCAGCAGCCAATCTGCAGGGGTTAACACCGGGGAGCTGTTTTTT.

The V and J genes are TRBV12-3 or TRBV12-4 and TRBJ2-2; D not resolved. This CDR3 is built from 12 residues. Trimming left V 4 bases short and J 4 bases short, with 4 bases between. The CDR3: CASSSSTGELFF. As DNA, the CDR3 is TGTGCCAGCAGTTCCAGCACCGGGGAGCTGTTTTTT.

On this clone: An end of the junction differs from the germline gene, which may be a read error. This chain links TRBV6-5 with TRBJ1-2; 8 bases are shared with TRBD1. The germline V gene has CDR1 MNHEY and CDR2 SVGAGI. This CDR3 is built from 14 residues. The CDR3 protein is CASRNDRGGYDYTF. The CDR3 DNA is TGTGCCAGCAGAAACGACAGGGGAGGCTATGACTACACCTTC.

This rearrangement joins TRBV18 to TRBJ1-4; D is ambiguous. Germline V gene lookup returns CDR1 KGHSH and CDR2 LQKENI. Deletions cut 6 bases from V and 8 bases from J, with 13 bases between. The CDR3 loop spans 13 amino acids. CDR3 sequence: CASSLLRGEKLFF. For the CDR3, the DNA is TGTGCCAGCTCCCTACTCCGAGGCGAAAAACTGTTTTTT.

The rearrangement uses TRBV3-1 (or the pseudogene TRBV3-2) and TRBJ2-4; 9 nucleotides line up with TRBD2. Trimming at V came to 1 base and at J to 6 bases, leaving 7 bases not matched to a gene. Germline values: CDR1 LGHDT, CDR2 YNNKEL (reference sequence). This CDR3 is 16 amino acids long. The DNA of the CDR3 is TGTGCCAGCAGCCAAGGTGCTAGCGGGACGGTAAACATTCAGTACTTC. This sequence encodes CASSQGASGTVNIQYF.

The chain links TRBV30 to TRBJ1-1; D unresolved. Trimming took off 8 bases at V and 6 bases at J, with 16 bases between the two ends. The V gene's germline CDR1 is GTSNPN and CDR2 SVGIG (reference sequence). The CDR3 contains 12 residues. CDR3 region: CALGVRPSEAFF. CDR3 bases: TGTGCCCTGGGAGTGCGGCCCTCTGAAGCTTTCTTT.

The rearrangement links TRBV4-2 to TRBJ2-1, with a possible D match to TRBD2 (7 bases). V shed 0 bases and J shed 13 bases, with 22 bases lying between them. This CDR3 is built from 16 residues. CDR1 LGHNA and CDR2 YNFKEQ come from the germline V gene. The CDR3 nucleotides are TGTGCCAGCAGCCAAGAGGGGGGGGGACAACTTCTAAACCAGTTCTTC. Translating it yields CASSQEGGGQLLNQFF.

V is TRBV14 and J is TRBJ2-5; possible D gene TRBD1, 6 bases. V shed 1 base and J shed 0 bases, with 9 bases lying between them. The germline gives CDR1 SGHDN, CDR2 FVKESK. The CDR3 has 15 residues. The CDR3 DNA is TGTGCCAGCAGCCAAGGACAGGCCTACCAAGAGACCCAGTACTTC. As protein: CASSQGQAYQETQYF.

The chain recombines TRBV7-4 with TRBJ1-5; the match to TRBD1 covers 8 bases. Germline values: CDR1 SGHVT, CDR2 SQSDAQ. The CDR3 extends over 14 amino acids. Trimming cost V 6 bases and J 7 bases; bases outside gene matches: 8. The chain's CDR3 is CASRFAGGRQPQHF. CDR3 coding DNA: TGTGCCAGCAGATTCGCAGGGGGCAGGCAGCCCCAGCATTTT.

Only a few counts were recorded for this clone. The V call is TRBV13, the J call TRBJ2-3; 15 positions agree with TRBD2. The germline gives CDR1 PRHDT, CDR2 FYEKMQ (reference sequence). The CDR3 is 17 amino acids. The J segment lost 5 bases and the V segment lost 4 bases, leaving 7 bases of the junction unmatched. CDR3 DNA: TGTGCCAGCAGCTCCAGGACTAGCGGGGGGGTAGTAGATACGCAGTATTTT. As protein: CASSSRTSGGVVDTQYF.

The chain joins TRBV27 to TRBJ2-7, with 11 bases matching TRBD2. The V gene's germline CDR1 is MNHEY and CDR2 SMNVEV (reference sequence). CDR3 size: 15 residues. The J segment lost 4 bases and the V segment lost 2 bases, leaving 4 bases of the junction unmatched. CDR3 sequence: CASSLKGTSGYEQYV. The CDR3 DNA is TGTGCCAGCAGTTTAAAAGGGACTAGCGGATACGAGCAGTACGTC.

The chain couples TRBV28 to TRBJ1-6, with 7 bases that match TRBD1. Germline loops: CDR1 MDHEN, CDR2 SYDVKM. Unmatched junction bases numbered 5, after V lost 3 bases and J lost 6 bases. This CDR3 contains 15 residues. The CDR3: CASSLTGTANSPLHF. The CDR3 bases are TGTGCCAGCAGTTTGACAGGGACAGCTAATTCACCCCTCCACTTT.

This rearrangement joins TRBV3-1 (or the pseudogene TRBV3-2) to TRBJ1-1; D perhaps matches TRBD1 (5 bases). This CDR3 contains 17 residues. Germline assignment: CDR1 LGHDT and CDR2 YNNKEL (reference sequence). Trimming removed 0 bases from V and 7 bases from J, with 21 bases in between. The CDR3 DNA is TGTGCCAGCAGCCAAGAGAATTTTGTGAGACAGTACGGTGAAGCTTTCTTT. It is translated as CASSQENFVRQYGEAFF.

As DNA, the CDR3 is TGTGCCAGTAGTAAGACAGGGGAGACAGATACGCAGTATTTT. Residues: CASSKTGETDTQYF. The chain carries TRBV19 and TRBJ2-3; 8 nucleotides align to TRBD1. Germline loops: CDR1 LNHDA, CDR2 SQIVND (reference sequence). This CDR3 is built from 14 residues. The V segment lost 4 bases and the J segment 3 bases; nucleotides outside the gene matches: 3. Looking up the rest from reference TRBV19 and TRBJ2-3 gives the full variable domain: DGGITQSPKYLFRKEGQNVTLSCEQNLNHDAMYWYRQDPGQGLRLIYYSQIVNDFQKGDIAEGYSVSREKKESFPLTVTSAQKNPTAFYLCASSKTGETDTQYFGPGTRLTVL.

The chain links TRBV2 to TRBJ2-5; 9 bases line up with TRBD2. The germline V gene encodes CDR1 SNHLY and CDR2 FYNNEI. The junction had 6 bases not matched to a gene; V was cut back by 3 bases and J by 4 bases. This CDR3 is built from 15 residues. The CDR3 region is CASSDRRGGSETQYF. For the CDR3, the DNA is TGTGCCAGCAGTGACCGGCGGGGGGGCTCAGAGACCCAGTACTTC. The full variable domain, its missing parts supplied by reference TRBV2 and TRBJ2-5, is EPEVTQTPSHQVTQMGQEVILRCVPISNHLYFYWYRQILGQKVEFLVSFYNNEISEKSEIFDDQFSVERPDGSNFTLKIRSTKLEDSAMYFCASSDRRGGSETQYFGPGTRLLVL.